Listed below are T cell receptor beta chains from one sample, sequenced in a study of response to subunit inactivated influenza vaccine. TCRdb re-called the RT-PCR reads with MiXCR, one entry per CDR3 protein. The sample lists a few hundred thousand distinct CDR3 sequences, 20% to 25% occurring once. The sequenced sample was PBMCs from blood, obtained about 20 months after vaccination. All receptors derive from a man in his fifties or sixties who received an inactivated influenza vaccine. The CDR3 runs from the conserved cysteine through the conserved F or W. The order of the fields is V gene, J gene, clone size, D gene, CDR3 protein, CDR3 DNA. D genes are given only for firm matches. Size values are once, few and many counts, or a class for expanded clones, and some rows have none.

V gene: TRBV10-3
J gene: TRBJ2-1
clone size: few
D gene: TRBD1
CDR3 protein: CAISGNRGPYNEQFF
CDR3 DNA: TGTGCCATCAGTGGTAACAGGGGGCCCTACAATGAGCAGTTCTTC

V gene: TRBV18
J gene: TRBJ1-2
clone size: .
D gene: .
CDR3 protein: CASSPPPGYGYTF
CDR3 DNA: TGTGCCAGCTCACCACCGCCAGGGTATGGCTACACCTTC

V gene: TRBV27
J gene: TRBJ1-1
clone size: few
D gene: .
CDR3 protein: CASSLRIPRAFERRTEAFF
CDR3 DNA: TGTGCCAGCAGTTTACGAATCCCGAGAGCGTTCGAACGTAGGACTGAAGCTTTCTTT

V gene: TRBV2
J gene: TRBJ2-5
clone size: once
D gene: TRBD2
CDR3 protein: CASRRTSGGETQYF
CDR3 DNA: TGTGCCAGCAGGCGGACTAGCGGGGGTGAGACCCAGTACTTC

V gene: TRBV20-1
J gene: TRBJ1-5
clone size: few
D gene: TRBD1
CDR3 protein: CSAPDRVRNQPQHF
CDR3 DNA: TGCAGTGCTCCGGACAGGGTCCGCAATCAGCCCCAGCATTTT

V gene: TRBV4-2
J gene: TRBJ1-5
clone size: many
D gene: .
CDR3 protein: CASSQAGAGQPQHF
CDR3 DNA: TGTGCCAGCAGCCAGGCAGGGGCGGGTCAGCCCCAGCATTTT

V gene: TRBV14
J gene: TRBJ2-3
clone size: .
D gene: TRBD2
CDR3 protein: CASSPGLAGVPTDAQYF
CDR3 DNA: TGTGCCAGCAGCCCGGGACTAGCGGGGGTTCCCACAGATGCGCAGTATTTT

V gene: TRBV5-1
J gene: TRBJ1-6
clone size: .
D gene: .
CDR3 protein: CASSLLENSPLHF
CDR3 DNA: TGCGCCAGCAGCTTGTTGGAGAATTCACCCCTCCACTTT

V gene: TRBV29-1
J gene: TRBJ2-3
clone size: .
D gene: TRBD2
CDR3 protein: CSVEPRAGERMGTDTQYF
CDR3 DNA: TGCAGCGTTGAACCTCGAGCGGGAGAAAGGATGGGCACAGATACGCAGTATTTT

V gene: TRBV28
J gene: TRBJ2-1
clone size: many
D gene: .
CDR3 protein: CASSPPRRGVNEQFF
CDR3 DNA: TGTGCCAGCAGCCCCCCTAGGCGCGGAGTCAATGAGCAGTTCTTC

V gene: TRBV7-2
J gene: TRBJ2-5
clone size: few
D gene: .
CDR3 protein: CASSKLGGWETQYF
CDR3 DNA: TGTGCCAGCAGCAAACTTGGGGGGTGGGAGACCCAGTACTTC

V gene: TRBV6-5
J gene: TRBJ2-7
clone size: .
D gene: TRBD1
CDR3 protein: CASSYRTGGNEQYF
CDR3 DNA: TGTGCCAGCAGTTACCGGACAGGGGGCAACGAGCAGTACTTC

V gene: TRBV9
J gene: TRBJ2-1
clone size: .
D gene: TRBD2
CDR3 protein: CASRREGYDNEQFF
CDR3 DNA: TGTGCCAGCAGGCGGGAGGGTTACGACAATGAGCAGTTCTTC

V gene: TRBV12-3/TRBV12-4
J gene: TRBJ2-3
clone size: few
D gene: .
CDR3 protein: CASSLGTFSTDTQYF
CDR3 DNA: TGTGCCAGCAGTTTAGGCACTTTCAGCACAGATACGCAGTATTTT

V gene: TRBV5-1
J gene: TRBJ1-1
clone size: .
D gene: .
CDR3 protein: CASSLANEAFF
CDR3 DNA: TGCGCCAGCAGCTTGGCGAATGAAGCTTTCTTT

V gene: TRBV19
J gene: TRBJ1-5
clone size: .
D gene: .
CDR3 protein: CASSRSPQGDQPQHF
CDR3 DNA: TGTGCCAGTAGTAGATCCCCCCAGGGCGATCAGCCCCAGCATTTT

V gene: TRBV29-1
J gene: TRBJ2-3
clone size: .
D gene: TRBD2
CDR3 protein: CSVQTSGRWDTQYF
CDR3 DNA: TGCAGCGTTCAAACTAGCGGGAGGTGGGATACGCAGTATTTT

V gene: TRBV20-1
J gene: TRBJ1-4
clone size: .
D gene: .
CDR3 protein: CSAGYEKLFF
CDR3 DNA: TGCAGTGCTGGTTATGAAAAACTGTTTTTT

V gene: TRBV11-2
J gene: TRBJ2-3
clone size: .
D gene: TRBD2
CDR3 protein: CASSNLAGGTGDTQYF
CDR3 DNA: TGTGCCAGCAGCAACCTAGCGGGGGGAACGGGAGATACGCAGTATTTT

V gene: TRBV28
J gene: TRBJ1-5
clone size: .
D gene: .
CDR3 protein: CASSLRQPNQPQHF
CDR3 DNA: TGTGCCAGCAGTCTAAGACAGCCTAATCAGCCCCAGCATTTT

V gene: TRBV9
J gene: TRBJ1-6
clone size: few
D gene: .
CDR3 protein: CASSRGENSPLHF
CDR3 DNA: TGTGCCAGCAGCAGGGGTGAGAATTCACCCCTCCACTTT

V gene: TRBV6-5
J gene: TRBJ2-7
clone size: few
D gene: TRBD1
CDR3 protein: CASSLGQGRNYEQYF
CDR3 DNA: TGTGCCAGCAGTTTAGGACAGGGTAGGAACTACGAGCAGTACTTC

V gene: TRBV29-1
J gene: TRBJ2-5
clone size: .
D gene: .
CDR3 protein: CSVEDPEGETQYF
CDR3 DNA: TGCAGCGTTGAAGATCCTGAGGGAGAGACCCAGTACTTC

V gene: TRBV6-5
J gene: TRBJ2-7
clone size: few
D gene: .
CDR3 protein: CASSYSFAQQGIYEQYF
CDR3 DNA: TGTGCCAGCAGTTACTCATTTGCCCAGCAGGGGATCTACGAGCAGTACTTC

V gene: TRBV29-1
J gene: TRBJ2-3
clone size: few
D gene: TRBD2
CDR3 protein: CSVASGLAETSTDTQYF
CDR3 DNA: TGCAGCGTTGCTTCGGGACTAGCGGAAACTAGCACAGATACGCAGTATTTT

V gene: TRBV20-1
J gene: TRBJ2-1
clone size: few
D gene: TRBD2
CDR3 protein: CSANQVAGVIDEQFF
CDR3 DNA: TGCAGTGCTAACCAGGTAGCGGGAGTGATTGATGAGCAGTTCTTC

V gene: TRBV5-1
J gene: TRBJ1-3
clone size: few
D gene: .
CDR3 protein: CASSPGTGYGNTIYF
CDR3 DNA: TGCGCCAGCAGCCCCGGAACGGGCTATGGAAACACCATATATTTT

V gene: TRBV6-5
J gene: TRBJ1-1
clone size: few
D gene: TRBD1
CDR3 protein: CASSYSTTGTEAFF
CDR3 DNA: TGTGCCAGCAGTTACTCTACGACAGGGACTGAAGCTTTCTTT

V gene: TRBV2
J gene: TRBJ1-5
clone size: .
D gene: .
CDR3 protein: CASRQDKYQPQHF
CDR3 DNA: TGTGCCAGCAGGCAGGACAAATATCAGCCCCAGCATTTT

V gene: TRBV27
J gene: TRBJ1-3
clone size: .
D gene: TRBD1
CDR3 protein: CASSPRWDSSLRNTIYF
CDR3 DNA: TGTGCCAGCAGTCCTCGTTGGGACAGTTCGCTCCGGAACACCATATATTTT

V gene: TRBV10-3
J gene: TRBJ2-3
clone size: .
D gene: TRBD2
CDR3 protein: CAISDGSGGYGGRDTQYF
CDR3 DNA: TGTGCCATCAGTGATGGTAGCGGGGGATACGGGGGTCGGGATACGCAGTATTTT

V gene: TRBV5-1
J gene: TRBJ1-2
clone size: few
D gene: .
CDR3 protein: CASSPGRPYGYTF
CDR3 DNA: TGCGCCAGCAGCCCGGGACGTCCTTATGGCTACACCTTC

V gene: TRBV5-4
J gene: TRBJ1-4
clone size: .
D gene: TRBD1
CDR3 protein: CASSPTDRGGEKLFF
CDR3 DNA: TGTGCCAGCAGCCCCACGGACAGGGGAGGAGAAAAACTGTTTTTT

V gene: TRBV7-9
J gene: TRBJ2-7
clone size: .
D gene: .
CDR3 protein: CASSLAGLHEQYF
CDR3 DNA: TGTGCCAGCAGCTTAGCGGGACTGCACGAGCAGTACTTC

V gene: TRBV18
J gene: TRBJ2-1
clone size: few
D gene: .
CDR3 protein: CASSPTQVVLMNEQFF
CDR3 DNA: TGTGCCAGCTCACCAACACAAGTTGTTCTTATGAATGAGCAGTTCTTC

V gene: TRBV10-3
J gene: TRBJ2-1
clone size: .
D gene: TRBD2
CDR3 protein: CAISATGTSRLEQFF
CDR3 DNA: TGTGCCATCAGTGCTACCGGGACTAGTCGGCTTGAGCAGTTCTTC

V gene: TRBV24-1
J gene: TRBJ1-2
clone size: .
D gene: TRBD1
CDR3 protein: CATSDSGGDGYTF
CDR3 DNA: TGTGCCACCAGTGATTCAGGGGGGGACGGCTACACCTTC

V gene: TRBV5-1
J gene: TRBJ1-5
clone size: .
D gene: .
CDR3 protein: CASSLTPGSPLAGNQPQHF
CDR3 DNA: TGCGCCAGCAGCTTAACACCTGGTTCCCCCCTCGCGGGTAATCAGCCCCAGCATTTT

V gene: TRBV7-2
J gene: TRBJ2-7
clone size: .
D gene: TRBD1
CDR3 protein: CASRETGGRSYEQYF
CDR3 DNA: TGTGCCAGCAGGGAGACAGGGGGCCGATCCTACGAGCAGTACTTC

V gene: TRBV4-3
J gene: TRBJ1-5
clone size: few
D gene: .
CDR3 protein: CASSQGWNQPQHF
CDR3 DNA: TGCGCCAGCAGCCAAGGTTGGAATCAGCCCCAGCATTTT

V gene: TRBV20-1
J gene: TRBJ1-5
clone size: many
D gene: .
CDR3 protein: CSARVGPSIGQPQHF
CDR3 DNA: TGCAGTGCTAGAGTTGGCCCCAGTATTGGCCAGCCCCAGCATTTT

V gene: TRBV14
J gene: TRBJ2-7
clone size: .
D gene: .
CDR3 protein: CASSINGPYEQYF
CDR3 DNA: TGTGCCAGCAGCATAAATGGCCCCTACGAGCAGTACTTC

V gene: TRBV5-4
J gene: TRBJ2-3
clone size: .
D gene: .
CDR3 protein: CASSLASRIADTQYF
CDR3 DNA: TGTGCCAGCAGCTTGGCCAGTAGGATCGCAGATACGCAGTATTTT

V gene: TRBV29-1
J gene: TRBJ2-7
clone size: .
D gene: .
CDR3 protein: CSVEEGGGYEQYF
CDR3 DNA: TGCAGCGTTGAAGAGGGGGGCGGCTACGAGCAGTACTTC

V gene: TRBV20-1
J gene: TRBJ1-5
clone size: many
D gene: TRBD1
CDR3 protein: CSARGQGWNQPQHF
CDR3 DNA: TGCAGTGCTAGAGGACAGGGTTGGAATCAGCCCCAGCATTTT

V gene: TRBV2
J gene: TRBJ1-5
clone size: .
D gene: .
CDR3 protein: CASSEKRVLSNQPQHF
CDR3 DNA: TGTGCCAGCAGTGAAAAGAGGGTCTTAAGCAATCAGCCCCAGCATTTT

V gene: TRBV29-1
J gene: TRBJ1-5
clone size: many
D gene: TRBD1
CDR3 protein: CSVDRGGTGASYSNQPQHF
CDR3 DNA: TGCAGCGTTGACCGGGGCGGGACAGGGGCCTCTTATAGCAATCAGCCCCAGCATTTT

V gene: TRBV18
J gene: TRBJ1-6
clone size: many
D gene: TRBD1
CDR3 protein: CASSPTGANSPLHF
CDR3 DNA: TGTGCCAGCTCACCGACAGGGGCTAATTCACCCCTCCACTTT

V gene: TRBV4-3
J gene: TRBJ2-1
clone size: .
D gene: .
CDR3 protein: CASSPDPPGGVYNEQFF
CDR3 DNA: TGCGCCAGCAGCCCAGACCCCCCGGGGGGCGTTTACAATGAGCAGTTCTTC

V gene: TRBV5-5
J gene: TRBJ1-1
clone size: many
D gene: .
CDR3 protein: CASSFRRGNTEAFF
CDR3 DNA: TGTGCCAGCAGCTTCCGGAGAGGGAACACTGAAGCTTTCTTT

V gene: TRBV18
J gene: TRBJ1-1
clone size: .
D gene: .
CDR3 protein: CASSPRDWGGHEAFF
CDR3 DNA: TGTGCCAGCTCCCCTCGCGACTGGGGTGGTCATGAAGCTTTCTTT

V gene: TRBV20-1
J gene: TRBJ2-7
clone size: few
D gene: .
CDR3 protein: CSARGARMNSYEQYF
CDR3 DNA: TGCAGTGCTAGAGGCGCCAGGATGAACTCCTACGAGCAGTACTTC

V gene: TRBV12-3/TRBV12-4
J gene: TRBJ2-1
clone size: .
D gene: .
CDR3 protein: CASSADRPSNEQFF
CDR3 DNA: TGTGCCAGCAGTGCAGACAGGCCCTCCAATGAGCAGTTCTTC

V gene: TRBV11-2
J gene: TRBJ1-2
clone size: many
D gene: .
CDR3 protein: CASSATRGNYGYTF
CDR3 DNA: TGTGCCAGCAGCGCGACCCGGGGGAACTATGGCTACACCTTC

V gene: TRBV6-1
J gene: TRBJ1-1
clone size: .
D gene: .
CDR3 protein: CASRLVGGRGDTEAFF
CDR3 DNA: TGTGCCAGCAGGCTCGTCGGGGGCCGGGGAGACACTGAAGCTTTCTTT

V gene: TRBV28
J gene: TRBJ1-4
clone size: many
D gene: .
CDR3 protein: CASSFALSSEKLFF
CDR3 DNA: TGTGCCAGCAGTTTTGCCCTCTCGAGCGAAAAACTGTTTTTT

V gene: TRBV4-2
J gene: TRBJ2-6
clone size: few
D gene: .
CDR3 protein: CASSQDLGTAGANVLTF
CDR3 DNA: TGTGCCAGCAGCCAAGATCTCGGGACTGCTGGGGCCAACGTCCTGACTTTC

V gene: TRBV18
J gene: TRBJ2-7
clone size: .
D gene: TRBD1
CDR3 protein: CASSPQGAGYEQYF
CDR3 DNA: TGTGCCAGCTCCCCACAGGGGGCAGGGTACGAGCAGTACTTC

V gene: TRBV29-1
J gene: TRBJ1-3
clone size: few
D gene: TRBD1
CDR3 protein: CSAGQGGGNTIYF
CDR3 DNA: TGCAGCGCGGGACAGGGAGGTGGAAACACCATATATTTT

V gene: TRBV5-1
J gene: TRBJ2-6
clone size: .
D gene: TRBD1
CDR3 protein: CASSKGQAGANVLTF
CDR3 DNA: TGCGCCAGCAGCAAGGGACAGGCCGGGGCCAACGTCCTGACTTTC